A selection of T cell receptor beta chains follows, all from one sample in a study of T cell responses to AZD1222 COVID-19 vaccine. Clones were sequenced by immunoSEQ multiplex PCR, and TCRdb holds only the in-frame ones, with some missing. The sample yields around 78,000 clones, about 82% seen once. The starting material was peripheral blood, obtained on day 0 of AZD1222 vaccination. The receptors derive from an adult in good health. The CDR3 runs from the conserved cysteine through the conserved F or W. A D gene is named only where the DNA matches it firmly. Clone size is not always given. Where it is, it says once, few, many or a class for expanded clones.

>NA|12|TRBV29-1|TRBJ2-7|NA
TGCAGCGTGAGGACAGCACCCCTCGAGCAGTACTTC
CSVRTAPLEQYF
>NA|16|TRBV11-2|TRBJ2-7|once
TGTGCCAGCAGCTTAGATTATCCGGGAGCTGCCTACGAGCAGTACTTC
CASSLDYPGAAYEQYF
>NA|16|TRBV7-9|TRBJ2-3|NA
TGTGCCAGCAGCTTAGCGGGCGGATTTGGCACAGATACGCAGTATTTT
CASSLAGGFGTDTQYF
>NA|11|TRBV6-5|TRBJ2-3|few
TGTGCCAGCCGCTTTTCAGATACGCAGTATTTT
CASRFSDTQYF
>NA|20|TRBV11-3|TRBJ2-2|NA
TGTGCCAGCAGCTTAGATGGGGCTGGAGGGGATCCTCTCTTTCGCGGGGAGCTGTTTTTT
CASSLDGAGGDPLFRGELFF
>TRBD2|14|TRBV6-5|TRBJ2-1|NA
TGTGCCAGCAGTTACGGTGGGACTAGCGTTGAGCAGTTCTTC
CASSYGGTSVEQFF
>NA|13|TRBV19|TRBJ1-5|NA
TGTGCCAGTAGTATTGAGGGTTTTCAGCCCCAGCATTTT
CASSIEGFQPQHF
>NA|16|TRBV3-1/TRBV3-2|TRBJ2-1|NA
TGTGCCAGCAGCCAAAGAATTCTCCGGGGAGACAATGAGCAGTTCTTC
CASSQRILRGDNEQFF
>TRBD2|15|TRBV2|TRBJ2-1|NA
TGTGCCAGCATTGGACTAGCGGGGGCATACAATGAGCAGTTCTTC
CASIGLAGAYNEQFF
>TRBD2|18|TRBV3-1/TRBV3-2|TRBJ2-3|NA
TGTGCCAGCAGCCAAGAAGGGAAGCGGGGGGTTAGCACAGATACGCAGTATTTT
CASSQEGKRGVSTDTQYF
>NA|11|TRBV20-1|TRBJ1-2|NA
TGCAGTGCTCATGGGGGGGTCGGCTACACCTTC
CSAHGGVGYTF
>NA|12|TRBV29-1|TRBJ1-2|NA
TGCAGCGTTGGGATCGGGTTTCAGGGCTACACCTTC
CSVGIGFQGYTF
>TRBD1|14|TRBV7-8|TRBJ1-6|NA
TGTGCCAGCAGCTCTGGGACAGGATTATCACCCCTCCACTTT
CASSSGTGLSPLHF
>TRBD1|11|TRBV29-1|TRBJ1-1|NA
TGCAGCGTTGGGACAGGGATAAAAGCTTTCTTT
CSVGTGIKAFF
>TRBD1|18|TRBV18|TRBJ1-4|NA
TGTGCCAGCTCACCATCTTTTCCAGAGGGACAGTCTCATGAAAAACTGTTTTTT
CASSPSFPEGQSHEKLFF
>NA|15|TRBV6-2/TRBV6-3|TRBJ1-3|NA
TGTGCCAGCAGTCGCGGGACGAGCCGCGGGGACACCATATATTTT
CASSRGTSRGDTIYF
>TRBD2|16|TRBV7-3|TRBJ2-1|NA
TGTGCCAGCAGCTTAAGGAGCGGGGGGACCTACAATGAGCAGTTCTTC
CASSLRSGGTYNEQFF
>TRBD1|12|TRBV29-1|TRBJ1-6|NA
TGCAGCGTTGGGACAGGGGATTCACCCCTCCACTTT
CSVGTGDSPLHF
>NA|14|TRBV25-1|TRBJ2-3|NA
TGTGCCAGCAGTGATCCTTCCAGTCTCGTTACGCAGTATTTT
CASSDPSSLVTQYF
>TRBD2|13|TRBV7-2|TRBJ2-5|NA
TGTGCCAGCAGCTTAGGGAGGGAGGGGACCCAGTACTTC
CASSLGREGTQYF
>NA|14|TRBV5-1|TRBJ1-1|NA
TGCGCCAGCAGCTTGCGGGCAGAGAACACTGAAGCTTTCTTT
CASSLRAENTEAFF
>TRBD2|16|TRBV4-1|TRBJ2-3|NA
TGCGCCAGCAGCCTAGAGGGAGGGGCGGTCACAGATACGCAGTATTTT
CASSLEGGAVTDTQYF
>TRBD2|15|TRBV7-7|TRBJ2-1|NA
TGTGCCAGCAGCCCCGGACTAGCGGGAGCCGATGAGCAGTTCTTC
CASSPGLAGADEQFF
>TRBD1|14|TRBV6-4|TRBJ2-1|NA
TGTGCCAGCAGCCCGGGACAGGGTTACAATGAGCAGTTCTTC
CASSPGQGYNEQFF
>NA|16|TRBV6-5|TRBJ2-7|NA
TGTGCCAGCAGTTACTCTGGGCTAGGGGGGTCCTACGAGCAGTACTTC
CASSYSGLGGSYEQYF
>TRBD2|17|TRBV4-2|TRBJ2-1|NA
TGTGCCAGCAGCCAAGGAGAGGGGACTAGCGGGAGTGGCGAGCAGTTCTTC
CASSQGEGTSGSGEQFF
>TRBD2|15|TRBV19|TRBJ2-3|NA
TGTGCCAGTAGTATGACTAGCGGGGTAACAGATACGCAGTATTTT
CASSMTSGVTDTQYF
>NA|15|TRBV6-2/TRBV6-3|TRBJ2-1|NA
TGTGCCAGCAGTGACCGGGACTCGATATACAATGAGCAGTTCTTC
CASSDRDSIYNEQFF
>NA|13|TRBV5-4|TRBJ2-2|NA
TGTGCCAGCAGGAGCGGTAACACCGGGGAGCTGTTTTTT
CASRSGNTGELFF
>NA|13|TRBV4-2|TRBJ1-5|NA
TGTGCCAGCAGCCAAGACAGACATCAGCCCCAGCATTTT
CASSQDRHQPQHF
>NA|15|TRBV15|TRBJ1-2|few
TGTGCCACCAGCAGAGATCACGGGGCGCACTATGGCTACACCTTC
CATSRDHGAHYGYTF
>NA|13|TRBV12-3/TRBV12-4|TRBJ1-6|NA
TGTGCCAGCAGTTTAGGGGATTATTCACCCCTCCACTTT
CASSLGDYSPLHF
>NA|15|TRBV9|TRBJ2-7|NA
TGTGCCAGCAGCGCAGCCTCGGGAACCCAATACAAGCAGTACTTC
CASSAASGTQYKQYF
>TRBD1|13|TRBV29-1|TRBJ1-5|NA
TGCAGCGTGGGACAGGGGTACAATCAGCCCCAGCATTTT
CSVGQGYNQPQHF
>NA|12|TRBV25-1|TRBJ1-3|NA
TGTGCCACCAGTCAGGCGGGAAACACCATATATTTT
CATSQAGNTIYF
>TRBD1|14|TRBV5-1|TRBJ1-2|few
TGCGCCAGCAGCCCCGGACAGGGGAGGGCTGGCTACACCTTC
CASSPGQGRAGYTF
>NA|15|TRBV7-2|TRBJ1-1|NA
TGTGCCAGCAGCTTAATTTACGGCCTCAACTCTGAAGCTTTCTTT
CASSLIYGLNSEAFF
>TRBD1|14|TRBV2|TRBJ1-1|NA
TGTGCCAGCAGGGGGACAGGGGCGTGGGGGTCAGCTTTCTTT
CASRGTGAWGSAFF